This T cell receptor (beta chain) was sequenced during a study of blood T cell repertoires in COVID-19. Produced via immunoSEQ multiplex PCR; TCRdb's table is partial and in-frame only. The sample has some 210,000 clones, 65% to 90% seen once. The V end lost 2 bases, the J end lost 7 bases, and 15 bases lay between the germline ends. The CDR3 loop spans 15 amino acids. Germline V gives CDR1 LNHDA, CDR2 SQIVND (reference sequence). Sequences were obtained from PBMCs or T cells enriched from blood (not recorded which). The chain couples TRBV19 to TRBJ2-1, with D tentatively TRBD2 (5 bases). The receptor's source is a woman in her forties or fifties with acute COVID-19. The CDR3 loop reads CASSINREMGNEQFF. The CDR3 bases are TGTGCCAGTAGTATAAACCGGGAAATGGGTAATGAGCAGTTCTTC.